Listed here are 25 T cell receptor beta chains from one sample, sequenced in a study of blood T cells in healthy people across ages (dated by TCRdb to between 2015 and 2016). The library relied on 5' RACE. A second roughly 7 to 11 cycle PCR used a sample-barcoded 5' primer and a J-beta primer mix. TCRdb applied fastp at Q25 and MiXCR to the public reads, then kept only in-frame beta chains. For every CDR3 protein sequence, its rows merge into one entry that carries the most common genes and DNA. This sample is represented by roughly 1.9 million distinct CDR3 sequences; approximately 40% of them were singletons. The top ten clonotypes cover approximately 22% of the sample. Material: blood. Source of these receptors: a human donor in good health.

The chain combines TRBV9 with TRBJ1-1; weak D call: TRBD1 (5 bases). CDR1 SGDLS and CDR2 YYNGEE come from the germline V gene. The CDR3 is made up of 13 amino acids. V was clipped by 0 bases and J by 8 bases, with 11 bases between them. In nucleotides, the CDR3 is TGTGCCAGCAGCGTAGGACAGAACCCCGAAGCTTTCTTT. Translating it yields CASSVGQNPEAFF.

The rearrangement joins TRBV5-5 to TRBJ1-2; unclear D gene. Per the germline V gene, CDR1 is SGHKS and CDR2 is YYEKEE (reference sequence). The CDR3 spans 13 residues. The V end was cut by 4 bases, the J end by 8 bases, with 15 bases between. Written as DNA, the CDR3 is TGTGCCAGCAGCGATCGGACGGCTGAAGGCTACACCTTC. It specifies CASSDRTAEGYTF.

The chain recombines TRBV4-3 with TRBJ2-1; 8 bases are shared with TRBD2. This CDR3 contains 15 residues. Germline assignment: CDR1 LGHNA and CDR2 YSLEER. V was clipped by 5 bases and J by 8 bases; unmatched bases: 11. For the CDR3, the DNA is TGCGCCAGCAGCTACATCGGGGGGGTGCTCTATGAGCAGTTCTTC. This gives the protein CASSYIGGVLYEQFF.

The V gene is TRBV12-3 or TRBV12-4, the J gene TRBJ1-1, with a weak D call TRBD1 (5 bases). Between the trimmed V and J ends, which lost 7 bases and 11 bases, there was a span of 14 bases. This CDR3 is 11 amino acids long. The CDR3 region is CASNPGYRAFF. CDR3 in DNA: TGTGCCAGCAACCCAGGGTATAGGGCTTTCTTT.

The rearrangement uses TRBV3-1 and TRBJ2-1; D gene unclear. CDR1 and CDR2 (germline): LGHDT, YNNKEL (reference sequence). V was shortened by 2 bases and J by 2 bases, with 7 bases between the two germline ends. There are 14 residues in the CDR3. The DNA for the CDR3 is TGTGCCAGCAGCCAATCATGGACCTACAATGAGCAGTTCTTC. Translating gives CASSQSWTYNEQFF.

This sequence joins TRBV7-2 and TRBJ2-5; 8 bases line up with TRBD1. The CDR3 totals 15 residues. In germline, CDR1 is SGHTA, CDR2 FQGNSA. Trimming took 4 bases from V and 7 from J; bases not matched to a gene: 11. CDR3 coding DNA: TGTGCCAGCAGCTCCGACCATAACAGGGGGGCGACCCAGTACTTC. Protein: CASSSDHNRGATQYF.

This chain connects TRBV18 to TRBJ2-2, with D perhaps matching TRBD1 (5 bases). The CDR3 runs to 15 residues. Trimming removed 5 bases from V and 1 base from J, with 11 bases in between. CDR1 and CDR2 from the germline V gene are KGHSH and LQKENI. The CDR3 sequence is CASSAGNLNTGELFF. CDR3 nucleotides: TGTGCCAGCTCAGCAGGGAATTTGAACACCGGGGAGCTGTTTTTT.

This clonotype was observed a few times. The chain uses TRBV20-1 and TRBJ2-7; 7 bases are shared with TRBD1. CDR1 is DFQATT and CDR2 is SNEGSKA in the germline V gene (reference sequence). After removal of 4 bases from V and 0 bases from J, the junction contained 9 bases not matched to a gene. The CDR3 consists of 15 residues. The CDR3 nucleotides read TGCAGTGCTACCCGACAGGGTTCGAGCTCCTACGAGCAGTACTTC. Translating it yields CSATRQGSSSYEQYF.

The count of this clonotype is one. CDR3 DNA sequence: TGTGCCAGCAGTCCAACCCCTCCGACTAGCGGTAGCACAGATACGCAGTATTTT. This translates into CASSPTPPTSGSTDTQYF. The J gene is TRBJ2-3, the V gene TRBV27; TRBD2 matches 9 bases. The trim removed 5 bases at V and 0 bases at J, leaving 12 bases unmatched. This CDR3 has 18 amino acids. CDR1 and CDR2 from the germline V gene are MNHEY and SMNVEV (reference sequence).

The chain joins TRBV7-9 to TRBJ1-6; no firm D call. From germline, CDR1 is SEHNR and CDR2 FQNEAQ (reference sequence). Trimming took 1 base from V and 16 from J, leaving 5 bases between them. CDR3 length: 10 amino acids. The DNA of the CDR3 is TGTGCCAGCAGCTTAGAGAAACTCCACTTT. It translates to CASSLEKLHF.

This chain uses TRBV20-1 with TRBJ1-1, with no clear D. The germline V and J ends were trimmed by 0 bases and 5 bases, with 13 bases remaining between them. Germline V gives CDR1 DFQATT, CDR2 SNEGSKA (reference sequence). This CDR3 has 14 amino acids. The CDR3 region is CSARDSKKGTEAFF. CDR3 DNA: TGCAGTGCTAGAGATAGTAAGAAGGGTACTGAAGCTTTCTTT.

The rearrangement joins TRBV9 to TRBJ2-1; TRBD2 matches 10 bases. This CDR3 contains 16 residues. V was pared by 4 bases and J by 9 bases, with 13 bases of the junction left unmatched. Germline V CDR1 and CDR2: SGDLS, YYNGEE. The CDR3 loop is CASSRGVGLAQGEQFF. DNA for the CDR3: TGTGCCAGCAGCAGAGGGGTGGGACTAGCGCAGGGTGAGCAGTTCTTC.

At least ten counts were recorded for this clonotype. This chain links TRBV10-3 with TRBJ1-2, with D possibly being TRBD1 (6 bases). Trimming shortened V by 9 bases and J by 0 bases, and 11 bases separated the two germline ends. CDR3 length equals 13 residues. In germline, CDR1 is ENHRY, CDR2 SYGVKD. CDR3 sequence reads: CAIGGTPNYGYTF. The CDR3 coding sequence is TGTGCCATAGGGGGGACACCTAACTATGGCTACACCTTC.

V and J are TRBV5-1 and TRBJ2-1; TRBD2 matches 10 bases. CDR3 size: 19 residues. With V trimmed by 3 bases and J by 4 bases, 16 bases remained unmatched. The germline CDR1 and CDR2 sequences are SGHRS and YFSETQ. The CDR3 DNA sequence: TGCGCCAGCAGCTCAGGGCCCCAGCGGGGGGGCTTGGGGTACAATGAGCAGTTCTTC. It yields the protein CASSSGPQRGGLGYNEQFF.

This clonotype was picked up a small number of times. The DNA of the CDR3 is TGTGCCAGCAGTTTAGACGTATCTGGGACAGGTTCCTATGGCTACACCTTC. Translation: CASSLDVSGTGSYGYTF. The rearrangement uses TRBV12-3 or TRBV12-4 and TRBJ1-2, with 8 bases fitting TRBD1. CDR3 size: 17 residues. With V trimmed by 1 base and J by 4 bases, 11 bases remained unmatched.

A few counts support this clonotype. The CDR3 protein is CASSYRDRYYEQYF. The CDR3 nucleotides are TGTGCCAGCAGTTACCGGGACAGGTACTACGAGCAGTACTTC. V gene TRBV6-6 combines with J gene TRBJ2-7; 8 bases align to TRBD1. The J segment lost 3 bases and the V segment lost 2 bases, leaving 3 bases of the junction unmatched. The CDR3 length is 14 residues. CDR1 is MNHNY, CDR2 SVGAGI, per germline (reference sequence).

This chain links TRBV7-3 with TRBJ2-6; unclear D gene. The germline gives CDR1 SGHTA, CDR2 FQGTGA. The CDR3 is 16 residues long. Trimming shortened V by 5 bases and J by 0 bases, and 11 bases separated the two germline ends. The CDR3 coding sequence is TGTGCCAGCAGCGCAGACTCTTTCTCTGGGGCCAACGTCCTGACTTTC. The encoded protein is CASSADSFSGANVLTF.

There are a few counts of this clonotype. This sequence joins TRBV29-1 and TRBJ1-2, with 9 bases matching TRBD1. Losses at the gene ends were 6 bases for V and 4 bases for J; bases not matched to a gene: 9. The germline gives CDR1 SQVTM, CDR2 ANQGSEA. There are 14 residues in the CDR3. CDR3 amino acids: CSVRQGQGVYGYTF. The CDR3 bases are TGCAGCGTCCGACAGGGACAGGGAGTCTATGGCTACACCTTC.

This clonotype showed up just a few times. A much larger clone lies one base from this, so it may be a read error. The chain has TRBV20-1 and TRBJ1-2; unclear D gene. The V gene lost 6 bases and the J gene lost 5 bases, with 16 bases spanning the gap. Per germline, CDR1 DFQATT and CDR2 SNEGSKA (reference sequence). The CDR3 runs 13 residues. CDR3 sequence: CSARKPTCYGYTF. In DNA, the CDR3 is TGCAGTGCCCGGAAGCCCACCTGTTATGGCTACACCTTC.

On this clonotype: A junction end diverges from the germline sequence, so it may reflect a read error. This chain uses TRBV6-1 with TRBJ1-2; no clear D. The CDR3 contains 13 residues. CDR1 and CDR2 (germline): MNHNS, SASEGT. CDR3 loop: CVSSERTVYGYTF. The CDR3, as DNA: TGTGTCAGCAGTGAACGAACAGTCTATGGCTACACCTTC.

This clonotype has a handful of counts. V is TRBV29-1 and J is TRBJ2-5; 7 positions agree with TRBD2. The CDR3 covers 14 residues. Per the germline V gene, CDR1 is SQVTM and CDR2 is ANQGSEA. V shed 2 bases and J 5 bases; nucleotides not matched to a gene: 8. The CDR3 is CSVEPSGVPETQYF. CDR3 DNA sequence: TGCAGCGTTGAACCTAGCGGTGTTCCGGAGACCCAGTACTTC. The whole variable domain, filled in from reference TRBV29-1 and TRBJ2-5, reads SAVISQKPSRDICQRGTSLTIQCQVDSQVTMMFWYRQQPGQSLTLIATANQGSEATYESGFVIDKFPISRPNLTFSTLTVSNMSPEDSSIYLCSVEPSGVPETQYFGPGTRLLVL.

This chain links TRBV4-1 with TRBJ2-1; TRBD1 matches 8 bases. Losses at the gene ends were 3 bases for V and 8 bases for J; bases not matched to a gene: 9. Germline CDR1 and CDR2: MGHRA and YSYEKL. This CDR3 has 15 residues. CDR3 amino acids: CASSHPGQGVYEQFF. Written as DNA, the CDR3 is TGCGCCAGCAGCCATCCCGGACAGGGAGTTTATGAGCAGTTCTTC.

Written as DNA, the CDR3 is TGTGCCAGCAGCCAAATACTAGCGGGGGCCTCCTACAATGAGCAGTTCTTC. This gives the protein CASSQILAGASYNEQFF. The chain links TRBV28 to TRBJ2-1, with TRBD2 identical over 11 bases. Germline V gene lookup returns CDR1 MDHEN and CDR2 SYDVKM. J gave up 0 bases and V 6 bases, and 7 bases lay outside the gene matches. The CDR3 contains 17 residues.

V and J are TRBV20-1 and TRBJ2-3; 7 bases fit TRBD2. Germline values: CDR1 DFQATT, CDR2 SNEGSKA (reference sequence). J was trimmed by 0 bases and V by 4 bases; bases with no gene match: 7. This CDR3 is 15 amino acids long. Here the CDR3 reads CSANPGRGSTDTQYF. CDR3 DNA sequence: TGCAGTGCTAACCCGGGGCGGGGGAGCACAGATACGCAGTATTTT.

The chain is built from TRBV4-3 and TRBJ1-1; D may be TRBD1 (5 bases). V shed 5 bases and J shed 4 bases, with 11 bases lying between them. Germline CDR1 reads LGHNA; CDR2 reads YSLEER. The CDR3 is made up of 13 amino acids. The CDR3 loop is CASSFGDGTEAFF. CDR3 bases: TGCGCCAGCAGCTTTGGGGACGGCACTGAAGCTTTCTTT.